These 31 T cell receptor beta chains came from one sample sequenced in a study of shared clonotypes between healthy human individuals. Assay used: immunoSEQ multiplex PCR; TCRdb lists only in-frame clones, some missing. Of 2.3 million or so clones in the sample, about 92% were seen once. Sequences were obtained from naive CD4+ T cells from PBMCs. Subset meaning: CD45RA+ positively selected. The receptor set was obtained from a man younger than 35 in good health. Some clones in this sample may be carry-over from other donors' samples.

This chain links TRBV5-8 with TRBJ2-3, with 7 positions matching TRBD2. The V gene end was trimmed by 1 base and the J gene end by 2 bases; junction bases not matched to a gene: 4. The CDR3 length is 15 residues. Per germline, CDR1 SGHTS and CDR2 YDEGEE. Here the CDR3 reads CASSLLAGVTDTQYF. DNA of the CDR3: TGTGCCAGCAGCTTGTTGGCGGGAGTCACAGATACGCAGTATTTT.

The chain is built from TRBV27 and TRBJ1-1; D uncertain. This CDR3 is built from 16 residues. Trimming took off 6 bases at V and 1 base at J, with 18 bases between the two ends. Germline lookup yields CDR1 MNHEY and CDR2 SMNVEV (reference sequence). The CDR3: CASRPALAQRNTEAFF. For the CDR3, the DNA is TGTGCCAGCAGGCCTGCGCTGGCACAGAGGAACACTGAAGCTTTCTTT.

The count of this clone is one. This sequence joins TRBV30 and TRBJ1-2, with 9 bases aligning to TRBD1. The CDR3 is made up of 12 amino acids. V was pared by 5 bases and J by 7 bases, with 5 bases of the junction left unmatched. Germline assignment: CDR1 GTSNPN and CDR2 SVGIG (reference sequence). CDR3 nucleotide sequence: TGTGCCTGGGGACAGGGGTTCAGTGGCTACACCTTC. Its translation: CAWGQGFSGYTF.

J is TRBJ2-1 and V is TRBV20-1, with D possibly TRBD1 on 7 matching bases. Trimming stripped 5 bases from V and 8 bases from J, with 10 bases between. From germline, CDR1 is DFQATT and CDR2 SNEGSKA (reference sequence). This CDR3 has 11 amino acids. The CDR3 region is CSAFRGDEQFF. CDR3 coding DNA: TGCAGTGCTTTCAGGGGGGATGAGCAGTTCTTC.

This chain joins TRBV4-2 and TRBJ2-1; 7 nucleotides line up with TRBD2. This CDR3 is 16 amino acids long. J lost 0 bases, V lost 1 base, and 3 bases had no gene match. Germline V gene lookup returns CDR1 LGHNA and CDR2 YNFKEQ. Written as DNA, the CDR3 is TGTGCCAGCAGCCAAGCACGGGACTACTCCTACAATGAGCAGTTCTTC. Translation: CASSQARDYSYNEQFF.

V usage is TRBV19 and J usage is TRBJ1-2, with TRBD1 identical over 8 bases. This CDR3 spans 16 amino acids. Germline CDR1 is LNHDA and CDR2 is SQIVND (reference sequence). Unmatched junction bases numbered 13, after V lost 7 bases and J lost 3 bases. The CDR3 DNA is TGTGCCAGTACCGCCCGGAGGACAGGGAGGGACTATGGCTACACCTTC. Translated: CASTARRTGRDYGYTF.

The genes are TRBV27 and TRBJ2-3; a weak D match, TRBD2 (6 bases). The CDR3 totals 13 residues. V was cut by 8 bases and J by 4 bases, with 13 bases left in between. Germline assignment: CDR1 MNHEY and CDR2 SMNVEV (reference sequence). The CDR3 region has the DNA TGTGCCAGCGGGCGACTAGGTGCAGATACGCAGTATTTT. This gives the protein CASGRLGADTQYF.

This clone was seen a single time. V is TRBV5-4 and J is TRBJ1-3, with D possibly TRBD1 on 6 matching bases. The V end lost 4 bases, the J end lost 2 bases, and 13 bases lay between the germline ends. Germline-derived CDR1 and CDR2 are SGHNT and YYREEE (reference sequence). The CDR3 has 15 amino acids. CDR3: CASSPDSLTGNTIYF. DNA of the CDR3: TGTGCCAGCAGCCCGGACAGTCTAACTGGAAACACCATATATTTT.

V gene TRBV19 combines with J gene TRBJ2-7; D is perhaps TRBD1 (5 bases). V gave up 5 bases and J gave up 0 bases, with 14 bases separating them. Germline CDR1 LNHDA, CDR2 SQIVND (reference sequence). CDR3 length: 15 residues. CDR3 amino acids: CASSGRLRGSYEQYF. CDR3 bases: TGTGCCAGTAGTGGCCGTTTAAGGGGCTCCTACGAGCAGTACTTC. Together with reference TRBV19 and TRBJ2-7, the CDR3 gives the full variable domain: DGGITQSPKYLFRKEGQNVTLSCEQNLNHDAMYWYRQDPGQGLRLIYYSQIVNDFQKGDIAEGYSVSREKKESFPLTVTSAQKNPTAFYLCASSGRLRGSYEQYFGPGTRLTVT.

The rearrangement uses TRBV5-6 and TRBJ1-2; D call uncertain. V lost 6 bases and J 2 bases, leaving 8 bases between the germline ends. In germline, CDR1 is SGHDT, CDR2 YYEEEE. The CDR3 consists of 12 residues. CDR3 bases: TGTGCCAGCAAACCAACGAACTATGGCTACACCTTC. Translated, it gives CASKPTNYGYTF.

The V call is TRBV9, the J call TRBJ1-3; no definite D call. The V gene's germline CDR1 is SGDLS and CDR2 YYNGEE. Trimming removed 0 bases at V and 2 bases at J, with 9 bases between. The CDR3 extends over 15 amino acids. This CDR3 is CASSVAGGPGNTIYF. The DNA of the CDR3 is TGTGCCAGCAGCGTAGCTGGCGGTCCTGGAAACACCATATATTTT. Complete variable domain (other parts from reference TRBV9 and TRBJ1-3): DSGVTQTPKHLITATGQRVTLRCSPRSGDLSVYWYQQSLDQGLQFLIQYYNGEERAKGNILERFSAQQFPDLHSELNLSSLELGDSALYFCASSVAGGPGNTIYFGEGSWLTVV.

V gene TRBV29-1 combines with J gene TRBJ2-1, with D perhaps being TRBD1 or TRBD2 (5 bases each). The CDR3 totals 14 residues. Looked up from germline, CDR1 is SQVTM and CDR2 is ANQGSEA. Trimming cost V 5 bases and J 7 bases, with 18 bases left between them. The CDR3: CSVSPGATGNEQFF. The CDR3, as DNA: TGCAGCGTTTCCCCTGGGGCGACGGGGAATGAGCAGTTCTTC.

This chain joins TRBV4-3 and TRBJ2-1; no definite D call. The germline V gene has CDR1 LGHNA and CDR2 YSLEER. Trimming left V 0 bases short and J 3 bases short, with 9 bases between. The CDR3 contains 15 residues. For the CDR3, the DNA is TGCGCCAGCAGCCAAGAGCTCCCGTACTACAATGAGCAGTTCTTC. Its translation: CASSQELPYYNEQFF.

The CDR3 is CSVAGLLTDEQYF. The CDR3 coding sequence is TGCAGCGTTGCAGGGTTGTTAACGGACGAGCAGTACTTC. The chain recombines TRBV29-1 with TRBJ2-7, with a weak D call TRBD1 (5 bases). Trimming shortened V by 4 bases and J by 5 bases, and 15 bases separated the two germline ends. Germline V gene data show CDR1 as SQVTM and CDR2 as ANQGSEA. There are 13 residues in the CDR3.

The chain uses TRBV11-1 and TRBJ2-2; TRBD1 agrees at 9 bases. Germline assignment: CDR1 SGHAT and CDR2 FQDESV (reference sequence). The J segment lost 5 bases and the V segment lost 5 bases, leaving 12 bases of the junction unmatched. The length of the CDR3 is 17 residues. The CDR3 loop reads CASSNPPGTGNTGELFF. The CDR3 nucleotides read TGTGCCAGCAGCAACCCCCCCGGGACAGGGAATACCGGGGAGCTGTTTTTT.

The chain uses TRBV7-9 and TRBJ2-5, with TRBD2 identical over 7 bases. Germline CDR1 SEHNR, CDR2 FQNEAQ (reference sequence). V gave up 4 bases and J gave up 0 bases; unmatched junction bases: 8. The CDR3 extends over 16 amino acids. CDR3 DNA sequence: TGTGCCAGCAGCTGGGAGAGTAGCGGGTACCAAGAGACCCAGTACTTC. As protein: CASSWESSGYQETQYF. The full variable domain, in which reference TRBV7-9 and TRBJ2-5 provide the parts outside the CDR3, is DTGVSQNPRHKITKRGQNVTFRCDPISEHNRLYWYRQTLGQGPEFLTYFQNEAQLEKSRLLSDRFSAERPKGSFSTLEIQRTEQGDSAMYLCASSWESSGYQETQYFGPGTRLLVL.

The CDR3 is CASSLGAGVNYNEQFF. The CDR3 region has the DNA TGTGCCAGCAGCTTAGGGGCAGGGGTGAACTACAATGAGCAGTTCTTC. The chain couples TRBV7-9 to TRBJ2-1; a weak D match, TRBD1 (6 bases). CDR3 length equals 16 residues. Germline CDR1 reads SEHNR; CDR2 reads FQNEAQ (reference sequence). V was pared by 1 base and J by 3 bases, with 13 bases between.

V usage is TRBV25-1 and J usage is TRBJ1-4; 7 bases are a match to TRBD1. This CDR3 has 15 amino acids. The germline gives CDR1 MGHDK, CDR2 SYGVNS. The V and J ends lost 4 bases and 4 bases, in that order; junction bases with no gene match: 6. The CDR3: CASSVPGQLNEKLFF. The CDR3 DNA reads as TGTGCCAGCAGTGTTCCGGGACAGCTTAATGAAAAACTGTTTTTT.

The J gene is TRBJ2-1, the V gene TRBV4-1; the match to TRBD2 covers 10 bases. J lost 10 bases, V lost 1 base, and 7 bases had no gene match. Germline V gene data show CDR1 as MGHRA and CDR2 as YSYEKL. This CDR3 has 15 amino acids. CDR3 residues: CASSQGTSGLREQFF. CDR3 nucleotides: TGCGCCAGCAGCCAAGGGACTAGCGGCCTGAGGGAGCAGTTCTTC.

The chain carries TRBV5-1 and TRBJ2-1, with D possibly TRBD2 on 7 matching bases. CDR1 and CDR2 from the germline V gene are SGHRS and YFSETQ. This CDR3 spans 15 amino acids. The V and J ends lost 0 bases and 8 bases respectively, with 15 bases between them. CDR3: CASSLAAGAIYEQFF. The CDR3 coding sequence is TGCGCCAGCAGCTTGGCGGCGGGGGCTATTTATGAGCAGTTCTTC.

The rearrangement joins TRBV18 to TRBJ2-3; no definite D call. This CDR3 comprises 16 residues. Trimming removed 6 bases at V and 0 bases at J, with 16 bases between. Per the germline V gene, CDR1 is KGHSH and CDR2 is LQKENI. CDR3 nucleotides: TGTGCCAGCTCCCCAGCGACGGCGGCCAGCACAGATACGCAGTATTTT. Translation: CASSPATAASTDTQYF.

This chain connects TRBV6-1 to TRBJ1-5, with no clear D. The CDR3 is 15 residues long. V lost 6 bases, J lost 0 bases, and 12 bases lay in between. Looked up from germline, CDR1 is MNHNS and CDR2 is SASEGT. CDR3 residues: CASREDGYSNQPQHF. In DNA form, the CDR3 reads TGTGCCAGCAGGGAGGACGGATATAGCAATCAGCCCCAGCATTTT.

V gene TRBV7-8 combines with J gene TRBJ1-2, with TRBD1 matching over 11 bases. With V trimmed by 5 bases and J by 5 bases, 7 bases remained unmatched. Germline CDR1 and CDR2: SGHVS and FQNEAQ. The CDR3 spans 15 residues. CDR3 in amino acids: CASSTRDRGSYGYTF. CDR3 in DNA: TGTGCCAGCAGCACGAGGGACAGGGGGTCTTATGGCTACACCTTC.

V and J are TRBV28 and TRBJ1-2; D possibly corresponds to TRBD1 (5 bases). The germline V gene encodes CDR1 MDHEN and CDR2 SYDVKM. The V end was cut by 3 bases, the J end by 8 bases, with 13 bases between. The CDR3 totals 13 residues. The CDR3 reads CASSLDTLGGYTF. As DNA, the CDR3 is TGTGCCAGCAGTTTGGACACATTGGGCGGCTACACCTTC.

V is TRBV7-8 and J is TRBJ2-3; D unclear. The ends were cut back, 1 base at V and 5 bases at J, with 10 bases in the middle. The length of the CDR3 is 14 residues. Germline-derived CDR1 and CDR2 are SGHVS and FQNEAQ. Here the CDR3 DNA reads TGTGCCAGCAGCTTAGAGCGCGGAGAAGATACGCAGTATTTT. Its translation is CASSLERGEDTQYF. The full variable domain, rest sourced from reference TRBV7-8 and TRBJ2-3, is GAGVSQSPRYKVAKRGQDVALRCDPISGHVSLFWYQQALGQGPEFLTYFQNEAQLDKSGLPSDRFFAERPEGSVSTLKIQRTQQEDSAVYLCASSLERGEDTQYFGPGTRLTVL.

This clone was observed a single time. The rearrangement links TRBV11-2 to TRBJ2-2; 11 nucleotides line up with TRBD2. The CDR3 is 15 residues long. The V gene end was trimmed by 8 bases and the J gene end by 4 bases; junction bases not matched to a gene: 6. Germline V gene data show CDR1 as SGHAT and CDR2 as FQNNGV. This chain's CDR3 is CASGHGTSGTGELFF. As DNA, the CDR3 is TGTGCCAGCGGGCACGGGACTAGCGGCACCGGGGAGCTGTTTTTT.

J is TRBJ1-2 and V is TRBV6-6, with TRBD1 matching over 11 bases. The CDR3 loop spans 13 amino acids. CDR1 is MNHNY and CDR2 is SVGAGI in the germline V gene (reference sequence). Unmatched junction bases numbered 3, after V lost 5 bases and J lost 7 bases. DNA for the CDR3: TGTGCCAGCAGTGGACAGGGGGCGGGTGGCTACACCTTC. Its protein product is CASSGQGAGGYTF.

The chain employs TRBV5-1 and TRBJ1-3; D gene ambiguous. Germline values: CDR1 SGHRS, CDR2 YFSETQ. This CDR3 is built from 16 residues. Trimming took 4 bases from V and 2 from J, leaving 16 bases between them. The CDR3 region has the DNA TGCGCCAGCAGCCCCGGGCCTGTCGGCGCTGGAAACACCATATATTTT. This sequence encodes CASSPGPVGAGNTIYF.

This clone was detected only once. The rearrangement links TRBV7-2 to TRBJ2-5; the D gene is possibly TRBD1 (6 bases). The V gene's germline CDR1 is SGHTA and CDR2 FQGNSA. The CDR3 runs 15 residues. V was shortened by 4 bases and J by 3 bases, with 15 bases between the two germline ends. CDR3 DNA sequence: TGTGCCAGCAGCTCCCGGCGAGGGGGAAAAGAGACCCAGTACTTC. It translates to CASSSRRGGKETQYF. The complete variable domain, with remaining parts taken from reference TRBV7-2 and TRBJ2-5, reads GAGVSQSPSNKVTEKGKDVELRCDPISGHTALYWYRQSLGQGLEFLIYFQGNSAPDKSGLPSDRFSAERTGGSVSTLTIQRTQQEDSAVYLCASSSRRGGKETQYFGPGTRLLVL.

This chain connects TRBV7-2 to TRBJ2-4, with D tentatively TRBD1 or TRBD2 (5 bases each). CDR3 length: 17 amino acids. V lost 5 bases and J lost 1, with 18 bases in between. CDR1 is SGHTA, CDR2 FQGNSA, per germline. CDR3 sequence reads: CASSPLGLGAAKNIQYF. The CDR3 region has the DNA TGTGCCAGCAGCCCCTTAGGTCTCGGGGCGGCCAAAAACATTCAGTACTTC.

The chain couples TRBV27 to TRBJ2-5, with D perhaps matching TRBD2 (7 bases). CDR1 MNHEY and CDR2 SMNVEV come from the germline V gene (reference sequence). CDR3 length equals 15 residues. The V end was cut by 3 bases, the J end by 5 bases, with 16 bases between. The CDR3 region has the DNA TGTGCCAGCAGTTTTTTTGGCAGGGGAGGGGAGACCCAGTACTTC. Translated: CASSFFGRGGETQYF.